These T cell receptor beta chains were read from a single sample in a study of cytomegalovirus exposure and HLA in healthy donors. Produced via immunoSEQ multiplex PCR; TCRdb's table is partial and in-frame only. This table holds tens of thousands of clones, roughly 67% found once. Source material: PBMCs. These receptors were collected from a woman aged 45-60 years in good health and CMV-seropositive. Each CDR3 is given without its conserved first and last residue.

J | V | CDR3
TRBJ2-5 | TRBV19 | ASSMGVGLGLETQY
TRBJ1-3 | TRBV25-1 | ASSLTGGFGNTIY
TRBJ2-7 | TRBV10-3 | AISDGSSYEQY
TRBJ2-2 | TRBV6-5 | ASRTGGNQGGELF
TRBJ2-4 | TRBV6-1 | ASSEARTGVAKNIQY
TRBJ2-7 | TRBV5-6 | ASSLGTGEREQY
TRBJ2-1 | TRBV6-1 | ASSEGAGTSYNEQF
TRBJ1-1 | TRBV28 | ASSPGGVGDTEAF
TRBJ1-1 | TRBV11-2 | ASSPGGQGGLEAF
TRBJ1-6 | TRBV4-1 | ASSQDHRGLSSYNSPLH
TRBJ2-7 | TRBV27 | ASSFKSAGGYYEQY
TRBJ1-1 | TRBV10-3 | AISESRDRGEAF
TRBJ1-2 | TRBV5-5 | ASSLNRRAGGLGYT
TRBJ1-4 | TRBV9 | ASSQRATNEKLF
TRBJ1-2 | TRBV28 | ASSIQYSGYT
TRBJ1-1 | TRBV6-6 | ASSYGAVMNTEAF
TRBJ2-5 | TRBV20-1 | SAIEETQY
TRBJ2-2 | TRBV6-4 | ASSDQTGESGELF
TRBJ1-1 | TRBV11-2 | ASSSPPGGQGGREAF
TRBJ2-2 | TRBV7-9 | ASSRTGRARHTGELF
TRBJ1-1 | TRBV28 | ASSLRGPNTEAF
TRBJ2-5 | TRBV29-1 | SVEPQGNQETQY
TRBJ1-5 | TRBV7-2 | ASSLVWGGIQPQH
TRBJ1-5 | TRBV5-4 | ASSDDTGAEYSNQPQH
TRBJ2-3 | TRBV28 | ASSQSTGGLDTQY
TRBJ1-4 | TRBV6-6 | ASSLVRAAVNEKLF
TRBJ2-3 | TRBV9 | ASSEGTSGFTDTQY
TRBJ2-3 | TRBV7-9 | ASSYASSSGGTDTQY
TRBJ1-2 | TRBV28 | ASSISRTGGYT
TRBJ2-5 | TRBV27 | ASSLLTPPGYQETQY
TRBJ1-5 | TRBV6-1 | ASSERIQGWGSNQPQH
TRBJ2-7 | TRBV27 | ASSSRIQGYEQY
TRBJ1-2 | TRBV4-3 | ASSQDKGHPFGYT
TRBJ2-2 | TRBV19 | ASTGLAGGRGELF
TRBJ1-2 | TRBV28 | ASSFAYGYT
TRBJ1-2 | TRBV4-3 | ASSQDLGADYGYT
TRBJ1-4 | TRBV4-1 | ASSHDPTGDLEKLF
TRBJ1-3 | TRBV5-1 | ASSLLGTSGNIY
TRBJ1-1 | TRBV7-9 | ASSLGGSTEAF
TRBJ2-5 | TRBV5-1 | ASSLGQTGETQY
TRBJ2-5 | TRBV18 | ASSPLASGGTSQETQY